The clone carrying this T cell receptor (beta chain) occurred a few times. This entry comes from a study of regulatory T cells in long-lasting Graves disease. Time point described: newly diagnosed GD, antithyroid drugs for less than 3 months. RNA extracted from PBMCs served as the sequencing template. CDR3 length: 16 amino acids. The germline CDR1 and CDR2 sequences are LNHDA and SQIVND (reference sequence). J lost 1 base, V lost 0 bases, and 3 bases had no gene match. Assembly of TCR beta libraries relied on iRepertoire HTBI primers together with Arm-PCR of CDR3 regions. MiXCR was run by TCRdb on the multiplex PCR reads, yielding one entry per CDR3 protein. The sample records 550,000 to 600,000 distinct CDR3 sequences, about 16% being singletons. The sample was also reused in another study, on T cells in Graves' hyperthyroidism and ophthalmopathy.

The sample in question was peripheral blood mononuclear cells (PBMCs), obtained at new diagnosis, from a patient treated with antithyroid drugs. The sequence derives from a man between 18 and 35 years old with Graves disease. The V call is TRBV19, the J call TRBJ2-1; TRBD2 matches at 7 bases. The CDR3 loop reads CASSIDGGSSYNEQFF. CDR3 DNA sequence: TGTGCCAGTAGTATAGATGGCGGGAGTTCCTACAATGAGCAGTTCTTC.